The present TCR beta chain was sequenced within a study of post-analysis software for immune sequencing data. Across the study: Multiple sclerosis in the patients followed relapsing-remitting, secondary progressive and progressive-relapsing courses. Study-wide points: Five or six TRBV segments, TRBV5-6, TRBV5-1 and TRBV20-1 among them, were found more frequent in patients than controls.

Unique molecular identifiers had been added to the TCR beta cDNA libraries. In TCRdb, the PCR reads were re-called with MiXCR into one record per CDR3 protein. The sample yields about 540,000 distinct CDR3 sequences, approximately 34% seen once. Note on this clonotype: Antigen: not known.

Germline CDR1 and CDR2: MNHEY and SMNVEV (reference sequence). V lost 6 bases and J 4 bases, leaving 6 bases between the germline ends. The CDR3 contains 11 residues. V and J are TRBV27 and TRBJ1-2, with D unclear. Sequenced material: blood. The receptor was isolated from a girl between 2 and 17 years old with multiple sclerosis. CDR3 nucleotides: TGTGCCAGCAGATCTGGCTATGGCTACACCTTC. Amino acids: CASRSGYGYTF.